Each of the 24 T cell receptor beta chains below was sequenced from the same sample in a study of PD-1 blockade in classical Hodgkin lymphoma. The time point was: cycle 4 day 1 (C4D1), after around six weeks of nivolumab. All patients experienced relapse after autologous stem cell transplantation, and brentuximab vedotin exposure was variable. Repertoires were generated with immunoSEQ multiplex PCR, while TCRdb's copy carries only in-frame clones and drops some. The sample has 30,000 to 50,000 clones, about three quarters seen once. The source was peripheral blood mononuclear cells (PBMCs), collected before the fourth cycle of nivolumab. These TCRs come from a human donor with classical Hodgkin lymphoma.

The rearrangement uses TRBV5-1 and TRBJ2-7, with D tentatively TRBD1 or TRBD2 (5 bases each). Germline assignment: CDR1 SGHRS and CDR2 YFSETQ. Trimming took 0 bases from V and 5 from J, leaving 12 bases between them. This CDR3 has 14 amino acids. The CDR3 nucleotides read TGCGCCAGCAGCTTGGTGGGGGATCTGGACGAGCAGTACTTC. Amino acid sequence: CASSLVGDLDEQYF.

The chain carries TRBV7-2 and TRBJ1-4, with D possibly matching TRBD1 (5 bases). Looked up from germline, CDR1 is SGHTA and CDR2 is FQGNSA. The CDR3 sequence is 14 residues long. Trimming removed 1 base from V and 7 bases from J, with 10 bases in between. The CDR3 DNA is TGTGCCAGCAGCTTAGGGCAGGGCAGTGAAAAACTGTTTTTT. This gives the protein CASSLGQGSEKLFF.

V is TRBV4-2 and J is TRBJ2-1; 8 nucleotides align to TRBD2. Germline trimming cut 4 bases from V and 2 bases from J; bases unmatched to any gene: 4. Germline assignment: CDR1 LGHNA and CDR2 YNFKEQ. The CDR3 contains 15 residues. The CDR3 loop is CASSRAGGAYNEQFF. CDR3 coding DNA: TGTGCCAGCAGCCGCGCCGGGGGGGCCTACAATGAGCAGTTCTTC.

The chain is built from TRBV28 and TRBJ2-7, with 10 nucleotides matching TRBD1. Per germline, CDR1 MDHEN and CDR2 SYDVKM. The CDR3 sequence is 14 residues long. V lost 6 bases to trimming and J lost 5 bases; unmatched junction nucleotides: 7. The CDR3 sequence: CASSQDRGRNEQYF. The CDR3 bases are TGTGCCAGCAGCCAGGACAGGGGGAGGAACGAGCAGTACTTC.

This clone appeared a few times. This rearrangement joins TRBV9 to TRBJ1-2; 7 bases align to TRBD1. The J segment lost 4 bases and the V segment lost 7 bases, leaving 19 bases of the junction unmatched. The CDR3 consists of 17 residues. Germline CDR1 is SGDLS and CDR2 is YYNGEE. The CDR3 here is CASGDPLQGILLYGYTF. Written as DNA, the CDR3 is TGTGCCAGCGGGGATCCCTTACAGGGGATCCTCCTCTATGGCTACACCTTC.

The chain joins TRBV2 to TRBJ2-5; unclear D gene. The CDR3 consists of 13 residues. Germline CDR1 and CDR2: SNHLY and FYNNEI. V was pared by 4 bases and J by 5 bases, with 11 bases between. CDR3 region: CASSGVDGETQYF. The CDR3 region has the DNA TGTGCCAGCAGTGGCGTAGACGGGGAGACCCAGTACTTC.

This clone is medium-sized within its sample. The identical CDR3 is also encoded by other nucleotide sequences in the sample. The chain uses TRBV4-3 and TRBJ2-7; a weak D match, TRBD2 (5 bases). V lost 0 bases and J lost 1, with 7 bases in between. The CDR3 contains 14 residues. Germline V gene sequence: CDR1 LGHNA, CDR2 YSLEER. CDR3 protein: CASSQDRGSYEQYF. The CDR3 nucleotides are TGCGCCAGCAGCCAAGATCGGGGTTCCTACGAGCAGTACTTC.

This chain joins TRBV19 and TRBJ1-5; a possible D gene is TRBD1 (6 bases). Germline CDR1 LNHDA, CDR2 SQIVND (reference sequence). Trimming stripped 1 base from V and 8 bases from J, with 12 bases between. The CDR3 is made up of 14 amino acids. Here the CDR3 DNA reads TGTGCCAGTAGTATAGTGGAACAGGGTGAGCCCCAGCATTTT. Its protein product is CASSIVEQGEPQHF.

This clone is classed as medium-sized (0.01 to 0.1%). This chain connects TRBV4-2 to TRBJ2-7; perhaps TRBD1 as D (6 bases). The CDR3 contains 15 residues. The germline V gene has CDR1 LGHNA and CDR2 YNFKEQ. The V gene lost 0 bases and the J gene lost 6 bases, with 15 bases spanning the gap. CDR3 nucleotides: TGTGCCAGCAGCCAAGAATACGGGGACATGGGCGAGCAGTACTTC. Translation: CASSQEYGDMGEQYF.

By its share, this clone is medium-sized. The V and J genes are TRBV4-1 and TRBJ1-1; a weak D match, TRBD1 (6 bases). Between the trimmed V and J ends, which lost 3 bases and 4 bases, there was a span of 15 bases. The CDR3 sequence is 15 residues long. CDR1 and CDR2 from the germline V gene are MGHRA and YSYEKL. The CDR3 reads CASSQHHRVTTEAFF. CDR3 bases: TGCGCCAGCAGCCAGCACCACAGGGTTACCACTGAAGCTTTCTTT.

The CDR3 region is CASSLGVAGGPETQYF. CDR3 bases: TGTGCCAGCAGTCTAGGGGTAGCGGGGGGCCCGGAGACCCAGTACTTC. The chain is built from TRBV7-2 and TRBJ2-5, with 10 bases that match TRBD2. Germline values: CDR1 SGHTA, CDR2 FQGNSA. CDR3 length: 16 residues. Trimming cost V 6 bases and J 5 bases; bases outside gene matches: 12. The full variable domain, rest sourced from reference TRBV7-2 and TRBJ2-5, is GAGVSQSPSNKVTEKGKDVELRCDPISGHTALYWYRQSLGQGLEFLIYFQGNSAPDKSGLPSDRFSAERTGGSVSTLTIQRTQQEDSAVYLCASSLGVAGGPETQYFGPGTRLLVL.

The chain links TRBV18 to TRBJ1-1; no definite D call. From germline, CDR1 is KGHSH and CDR2 LQKENI. Trimming took 5 bases from V and 6 from J, leaving 16 bases between them. The CDR3 has 14 residues. DNA for the CDR3: TGTGCCAGCTCATACTGGAATGTAAGGGCTGAAGCTTTCTTT. It encodes CASSYWNVRAEAFF.

As for this clone: Other DNA sequences of this sample code for an identical CDR3. This rearrangement joins TRBV9 to TRBJ1-2; 9 bases are a match to TRBD1. V was pared by 4 bases and J by 5 bases, with 6 bases of the junction left unmatched. Germline CDR1 is SGDLS and CDR2 is YYNGEE. The CDR3 totals 14 residues. This CDR3 is CASSPGDRAYGYTF. The CDR3 bases are TGTGCCAGCAGCCCGGGGGACAGGGCTTATGGCTACACCTTC.

Written as DNA, the CDR3 is TGTGCCAGCAGCCCCTACAGGGGTCGGACCGGGGAGCTGTTTTTT. Its translation is CASSPYRGRTGELFF. The V call is TRBV9, the J call TRBJ2-2; TRBD1 agrees at 7 bases. Germline V lookup: CDR1 SGDLS, CDR2 YYNGEE. The CDR3 sequence is 15 residues long. After removal of 4 bases from V and 5 bases from J, the junction contained 8 bases not matched to a gene.

Concerning this clone itself: Its ends do not fully match the called genes, so a read error is possible. CDR3 sequence reads: CASSQDRGSYEQYF. In DNA, the CDR3 is TGCGCCAGCAGCCAAGATAGGGGGTCCTACGAGCAGTACTTC. This chain links TRBV7-9 with TRBJ2-7; tentative D call: TRBD1 (6 bases). The CDR3 sequence is 14 residues long. Germline-derived CDR1 and CDR2 are SEHNR and FQNEAQ (reference sequence).

The rearrangement joins TRBV19 to TRBJ1-2; D gene ambiguous. V lost 5 bases and J lost 4, with 17 bases in between. The CDR3 has 15 residues. Germline CDR1 and CDR2: LNHDA and SQIVND (reference sequence). Here the CDR3 DNA reads TGTGCCAGTAGTGAGAGCAGCCGGGGAGGCTATGGCTACACCTTC. This gives the protein CASSESSRGGYGYTF.

The DNA of the CDR3 is TGCGCCAGCAGCCAAGTGAAGCGAAACAGTTACTCTGGAAACACCATATATTTT. This codes for CASSQVKRNSYSGNTIYF. The chain couples TRBV4-1 to TRBJ1-3; D is undetermined. The CDR3 consists of 18 residues. V dropped 1 base and J dropped 0 bases, with 16 bases sitting between them. Per germline, CDR1 MGHRA and CDR2 YSYEKL.

The rearrangement joins TRBV18 to TRBJ1-1, with TRBD1 matching over 10 bases. Losses at the gene ends were 4 bases for V and 0 bases for J; bases not matched to a gene: 8. Germline-derived CDR1 and CDR2 are KGHSH and LQKENI. The CDR3 extends over 17 amino acids. The CDR3 protein is CASSRGGTGVMNTEAFF. The CDR3 nucleotides are TGTGCCAGCTCACGGGGTGGGACAGGGGTAATGAACACTGAAGCTTTCTTT.

The V and J genes are TRBV29-1 and TRBJ1-2; D uncertain. V was pared by 4 bases and J by 2 bases, with 8 bases between. Looked up from germline, CDR1 is SQVTM and CDR2 is ANQGSEA. The CDR3 loop spans 12 amino acids. CDR3 protein: CSVAASNYGYTF. CDR3 in DNA: TGCAGCGTTGCGGCGTCAAACTATGGCTACACCTTC.

This clone has a handful of counts. V and J are TRBV15 and TRBJ1-4; 8 positions match TRBD1. Trimming took 3 bases from V and 2 from J; bases not matched to a gene: 2. The CDR3 runs 15 residues. Germline values: CDR1 LNHNV, CDR2 YYDKDF (reference sequence). The CDR3 loop reads CATSSYRGTNEKLFF. DNA of the CDR3: TGTGCCACCAGCAGTTACAGGGGGACTAATGAAAAACTGTTTTTT.

This chain joins TRBV5-4 and TRBJ1-2, with 7 bases identical to TRBD1. Per germline, CDR1 SGHNT and CDR2 YYREEE (reference sequence). This CDR3 has 16 residues. The ends lost 6 bases at V and 4 bases at J; junction bases unmatched: 15. CDR3 protein: CASIYSATGKGYGYTF. DNA for the CDR3: TGTGCCAGCATCTATTCCGCGACAGGGAAGGGCTATGGCTACACCTTC.

V gene TRBV4-2 combines with J gene TRBJ2-2; 9 nucleotides match TRBD2. The CDR3 totals 17 residues. Trimming at V came to 0 bases and at J to 0 bases, leaving 2 bases not matched to a gene. CDR1 LGHNA and CDR2 YNFKEQ come from the germline V gene. The CDR3 DNA reads TGTGCCAGCAGCCAAGAAGGCGGGGGGGCGAACACCGGGGAGCTGTTTTTT. Residues: CASSQEGGGANTGELFF.

The rearrangement links TRBV7-9 to TRBJ2-5; 7 bases agree with TRBD2. The germline gives CDR1 SEHNR, CDR2 FQNEAQ (reference sequence). The junction had 22 bases not matched to a gene; V was cut back by 5 bases and J by 4 bases. The CDR3 runs to 19 residues. The DNA for the CDR3 is TGTGCCAGCAGCGCATTGCCCATGGCCAAGCGGGGCTTAAGAGAGACCCAGTACTTC. Its translation is CASSALPMAKRGLRETQYF. The variable domain in full, with the rest retrieved from reference TRBV7-9 and TRBJ2-5, is DTGVSQNPRHKITKRGQNVTFRCDPISEHNRLYWYRQTLGQGPEFLTYFQNEAQLEKSRLLSDRFSAERPKGSFSTLEIQRTEQGDSAMYLCASSALPMAKRGLRETQYFGPGTRLLVL.

This clone has more than one count but fewer than ten. The chain combines TRBV9 with TRBJ1-6, with a possible D match to TRBD1 (5 bases). Germline CDR1 is SGDLS and CDR2 is YYNGEE. CDR3 size: 16 residues. The ends were cut back, 2 bases at V and 9 bases at J, with 18 bases in the middle. The CDR3 coding sequence is TGTGCCAGCAGCGTGGGCACAGGTGGAGGGCGTTCACCCCTCCACTTT. Translating gives CASSVGTGGGRSPLHF.